Following are 6 T cell receptor beta chains from one sample sequenced in a study of T cells in tumors after PD-1 blockade. Measured with immunoSEQ multiplex PCR; TCRdb has only the in-frame clones, and not every one. Counted here are 30,000 to 35,000 clones, 70% to 75% occurring once; the ten biggest clones make up around 40%. Sample: PBMCs, taken after anti-PD-1 treatment. These receptors were obtained from a human donor with basal cell carcinoma.

This clone was observed a few times. The chain has TRBV28 and TRBJ2-1; 8 bases align to TRBD2. The CDR3 has 15 amino acids. Looked up from germline, CDR1 is MDHEN and CDR2 is SYDVKM. The V gene end was trimmed by 2 bases and the J gene end by 7 bases; junction bases not matched to a gene: 7. The CDR3 loop is CASSLTAGGRNEQFF. DNA of the CDR3: TGTGCCAGCAGTTTAACGGCGGGAGGTCGTAATGAGCAGTTCTTC.

The chain joins TRBV5-4 to TRBJ2-1; D gene unclear. The CDR3 covers 15 residues. Germline V gene data show CDR1 as SGHNT and CDR2 as YYREEE (reference sequence). V shed 4 bases and J shed 0 bases, with 11 bases lying between them. CDR3 protein: CASSRTLSSYNEQFF. The CDR3 DNA reads as TGTGCCAGCAGCCGAACACTGAGCTCCTACAATGAGCAGTTCTTC.

The rearrangement uses TRBV5-6 and TRBJ2-5, with D possibly TRBD1 on 6 matching bases. Trimming pared 4 bases from V and 6 bases from J, leaving 19 bases between. CDR3 length: 15 amino acids. From germline, CDR1 is SGHDT and CDR2 YYEEEE. DNA of the CDR3: TGTGCCAGCAGCGAAAAGACAGGCCTAGTCCAGACCCAGTACTTC. Its protein is CASSEKTGLVQTQYF.

The chain has TRBV28 and TRBJ1-2; no clear D gene. Germline V gene lookup returns CDR1 MDHEN and CDR2 SYDVKM. V was pared by 6 bases and J by 7 bases, with 12 bases between. This CDR3 is built from 12 residues. The CDR3 region has the DNA TGTGCCAGCAGCCCCGGCCCTGCTGGCTACACCTTC. Protein: CASSPGPAGYTF.

This clone was seen just once. The genes are TRBV6-5 and TRBJ1-1; D perhaps matches TRBD1 (5 bases). Per the germline V gene, CDR1 is MNHEY and CDR2 is SVGAGI. CDR3 length equals 13 residues. V shed 9 bases and J shed 6 bases, with 17 bases lying between them. The CDR3 nucleotides are TGTGCCAGTTTGGGGGGTAGCCAGGCTGAAGCTTTCTTT. Translated, it gives CASLGGSQAEAFF.

The CDR3 loop is CASSLVAGAGDTQYF. The CDR3 coding sequence is TGTGCCAGCAGCTTAGTGGCAGGGGCTGGAGATACGCAGTATTTT. This chain links TRBV11-3 with TRBJ2-3, with a weak D call TRBD1 (6 bases). The CDR3 consists of 15 residues. CDR1 and CDR2 from the germline V gene are SGHNT and YENEEA. Deletions cut 1 base from V and 5 bases from J, with 13 bases between.